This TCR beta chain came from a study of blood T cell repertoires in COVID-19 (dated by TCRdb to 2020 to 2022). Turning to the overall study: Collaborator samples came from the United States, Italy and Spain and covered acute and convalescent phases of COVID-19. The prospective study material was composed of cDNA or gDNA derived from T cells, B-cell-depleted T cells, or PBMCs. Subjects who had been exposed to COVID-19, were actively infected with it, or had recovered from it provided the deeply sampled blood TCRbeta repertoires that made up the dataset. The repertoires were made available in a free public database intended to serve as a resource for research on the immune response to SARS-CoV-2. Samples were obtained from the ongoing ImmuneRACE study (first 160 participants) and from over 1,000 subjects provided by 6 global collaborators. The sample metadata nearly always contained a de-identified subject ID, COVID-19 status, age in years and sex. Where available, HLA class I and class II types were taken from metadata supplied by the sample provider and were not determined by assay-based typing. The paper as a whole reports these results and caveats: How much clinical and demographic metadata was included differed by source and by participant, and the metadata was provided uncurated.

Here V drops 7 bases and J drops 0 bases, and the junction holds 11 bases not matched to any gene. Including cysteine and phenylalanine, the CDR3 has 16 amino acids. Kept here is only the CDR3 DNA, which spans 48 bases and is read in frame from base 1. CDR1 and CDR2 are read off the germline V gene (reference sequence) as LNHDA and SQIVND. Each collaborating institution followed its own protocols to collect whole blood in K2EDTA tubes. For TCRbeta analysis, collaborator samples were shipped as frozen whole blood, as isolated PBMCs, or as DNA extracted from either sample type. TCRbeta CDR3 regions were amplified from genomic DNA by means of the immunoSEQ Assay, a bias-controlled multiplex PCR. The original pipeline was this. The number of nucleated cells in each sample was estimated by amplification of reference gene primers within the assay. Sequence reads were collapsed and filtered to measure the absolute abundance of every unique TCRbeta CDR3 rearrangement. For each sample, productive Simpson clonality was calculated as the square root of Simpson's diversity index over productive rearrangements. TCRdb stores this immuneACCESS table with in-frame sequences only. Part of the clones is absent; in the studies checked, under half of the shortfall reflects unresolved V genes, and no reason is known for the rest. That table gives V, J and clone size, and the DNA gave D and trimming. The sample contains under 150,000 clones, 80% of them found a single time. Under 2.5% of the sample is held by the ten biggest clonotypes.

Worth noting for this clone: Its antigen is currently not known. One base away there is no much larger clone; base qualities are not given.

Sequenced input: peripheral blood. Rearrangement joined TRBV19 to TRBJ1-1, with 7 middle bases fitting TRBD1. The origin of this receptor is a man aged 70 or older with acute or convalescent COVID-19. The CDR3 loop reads CASNQGGWRMNTEAFF. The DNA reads TGTGCCAGTAACCAGGGGGGATGGAGGATGAACACTGAAGCTTTCTTT.